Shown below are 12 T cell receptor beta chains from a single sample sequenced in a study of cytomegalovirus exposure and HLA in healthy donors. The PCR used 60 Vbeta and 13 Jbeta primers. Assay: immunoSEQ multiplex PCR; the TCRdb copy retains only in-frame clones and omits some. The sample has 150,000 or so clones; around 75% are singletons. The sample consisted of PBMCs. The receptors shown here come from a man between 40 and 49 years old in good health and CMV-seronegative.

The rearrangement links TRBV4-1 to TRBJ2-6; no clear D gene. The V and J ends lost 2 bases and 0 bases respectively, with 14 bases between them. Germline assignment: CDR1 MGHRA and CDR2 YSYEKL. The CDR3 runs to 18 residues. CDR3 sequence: CASSQKARISSGANVLTF. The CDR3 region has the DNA TGCGCCAGCAGCCAAAAGGCCAGGATCAGCTCTGGGGCCAACGTCCTGACTTTC.

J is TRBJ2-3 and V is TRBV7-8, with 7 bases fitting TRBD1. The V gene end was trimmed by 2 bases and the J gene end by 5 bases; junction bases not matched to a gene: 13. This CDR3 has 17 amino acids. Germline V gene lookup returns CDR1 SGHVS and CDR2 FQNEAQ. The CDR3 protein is CASSLFYRVRGRDTQYF. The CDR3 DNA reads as TGTGCCAGCAGCTTATTTTATCGGGTCAGGGGGAGAGATACGCAGTATTTT.

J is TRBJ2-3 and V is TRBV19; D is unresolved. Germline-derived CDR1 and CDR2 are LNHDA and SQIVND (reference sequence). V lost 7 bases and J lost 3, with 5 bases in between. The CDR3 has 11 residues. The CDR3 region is CASTYTDTQYF. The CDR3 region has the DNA TGTGCCAGTACCTATACAGATACGCAGTATTTT.

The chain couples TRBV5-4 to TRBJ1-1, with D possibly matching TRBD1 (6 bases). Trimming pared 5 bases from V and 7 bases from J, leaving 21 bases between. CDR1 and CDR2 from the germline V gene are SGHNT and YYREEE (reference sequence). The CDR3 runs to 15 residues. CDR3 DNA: TGTGCCAGCAGTAAAATAGGGGGGGCAAGGGATGAAGCTTTCTTT. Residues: CASSKIGGARDEAFF.

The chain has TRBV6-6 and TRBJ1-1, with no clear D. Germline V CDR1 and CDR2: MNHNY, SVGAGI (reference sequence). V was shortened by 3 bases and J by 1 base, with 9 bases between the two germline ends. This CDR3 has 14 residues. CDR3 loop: CASSYPSRNTEAFF. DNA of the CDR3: TGTGCCAGCAGTTATCCCTCCCGGAACACTGAAGCTTTCTTT.

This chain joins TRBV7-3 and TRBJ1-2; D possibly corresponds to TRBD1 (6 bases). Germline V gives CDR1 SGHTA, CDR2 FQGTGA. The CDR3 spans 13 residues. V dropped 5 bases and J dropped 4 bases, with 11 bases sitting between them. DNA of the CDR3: TGTGCCAGCAGCCCCCAAGGGGGCTATGGCTACACCTTC. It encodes CASSPQGGYGYTF.

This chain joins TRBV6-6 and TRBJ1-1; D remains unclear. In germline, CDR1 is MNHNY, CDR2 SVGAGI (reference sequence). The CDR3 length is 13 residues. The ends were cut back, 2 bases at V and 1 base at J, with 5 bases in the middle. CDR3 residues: CASSYLANTEAFF. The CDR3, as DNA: TGTGCCAGCAGTTACCTAGCGAACACTGAAGCTTTCTTT.

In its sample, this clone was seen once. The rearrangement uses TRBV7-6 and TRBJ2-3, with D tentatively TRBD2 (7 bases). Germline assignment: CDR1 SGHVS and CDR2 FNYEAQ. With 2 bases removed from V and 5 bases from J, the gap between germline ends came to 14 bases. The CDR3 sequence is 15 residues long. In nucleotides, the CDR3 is TGTGCCAGCAGCTTACGCGGGGGCCCTCGAGATACGCAGTATTTT. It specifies CASSLRGGPRDTQYF.

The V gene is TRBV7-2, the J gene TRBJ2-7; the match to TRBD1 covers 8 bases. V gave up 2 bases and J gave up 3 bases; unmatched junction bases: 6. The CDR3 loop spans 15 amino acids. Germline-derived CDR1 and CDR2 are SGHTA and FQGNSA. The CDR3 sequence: CASSLTGTGNYEQYF. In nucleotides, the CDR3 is TGTGCCAGCAGCTTAACCGGGACAGGTAACTACGAGCAGTACTTC.

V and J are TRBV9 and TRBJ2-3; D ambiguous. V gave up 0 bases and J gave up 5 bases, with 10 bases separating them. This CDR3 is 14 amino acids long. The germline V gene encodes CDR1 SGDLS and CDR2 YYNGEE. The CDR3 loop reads CASSVVGVLDTQYF. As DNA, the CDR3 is TGTGCCAGCAGCGTAGTAGGAGTGTTAGATACGCAGTATTTT.

CDR3 DNA: TGTGCCACCAGCAGAGATCTAGGCCAAGAAAAAGAGACCCAGTACTTC. It yields the protein CATSRDLGQEKETQYF. The chain couples TRBV15 to TRBJ2-5; D is unclear. This CDR3 has 16 amino acids. Trimming shortened V by 0 bases and J by 3 bases, and 14 bases separated the two germline ends. CDR1 is LNHNV and CDR2 is YYDKDF in the germline V gene (reference sequence).

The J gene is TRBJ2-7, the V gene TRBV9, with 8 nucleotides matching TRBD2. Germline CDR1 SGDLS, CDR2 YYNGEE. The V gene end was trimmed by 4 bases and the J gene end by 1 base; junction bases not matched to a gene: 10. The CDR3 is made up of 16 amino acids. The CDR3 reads CASSPARTSRSYEQYF. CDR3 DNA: TGTGCCAGCAGCCCCGCCCGGACTAGCCGTTCCTACGAGCAGTACTTC.